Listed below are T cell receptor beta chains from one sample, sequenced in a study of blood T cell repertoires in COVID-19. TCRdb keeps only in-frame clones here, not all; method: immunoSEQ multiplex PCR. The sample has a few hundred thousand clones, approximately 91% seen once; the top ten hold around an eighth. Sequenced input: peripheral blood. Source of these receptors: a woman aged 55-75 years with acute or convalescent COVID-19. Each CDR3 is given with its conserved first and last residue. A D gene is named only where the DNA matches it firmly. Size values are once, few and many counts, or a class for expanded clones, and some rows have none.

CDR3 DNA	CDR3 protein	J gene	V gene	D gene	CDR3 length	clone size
TGTGCCAGCAGCGTTCAGAGCGCCCTCACCGGGGAGCTGTTTTTT	CASSVQSALTGELFF	TRBJ2-2	TRBV5-4	.	15	.
TGTGCCAGCAGCTCAAGACAGGGGGCTCCTACCTACGAGCAGTACTTC	CASSSRQGAPTYEQYF	TRBJ2-7	TRBV9	TRBD1	16	.
TGCGCCAGCAGCTACGGACAGGGGACGTCCTATGGCTACACCTTC	CASSYGQGTSYGYTF	TRBJ1-2	TRBV5-1	TRBD1	15	.
TGTGCCAGCAGCCCTGGACTTTGGAAGGGGTACTTC	CASSPGLWKGYF	TRBJ2-7	TRBV6-2/TRBV6-3	.	12	.
TGTGCCAGCAAACAGGGGGGTTTCCGTAGCAATCAGCCCCAGCATTTT	CASKQGGFRSNQPQHF	TRBJ1-5	TRBV28	TRBD1	16	few
TGTGCCAGTAGTTTCTCGACAGGGGACAATCAGCCCCAGCATTTT	CASSFSTGDNQPQHF	TRBJ1-5	TRBV19	TRBD1	15	.
TGTGCCAGTAGAGGGGGATGGACCGGGGAGCTGTTTTTT	CASRGGWTGELFF	TRBJ2-2	TRBV19	.	13	.
TGTGCCAGCAGCCCCCCGGGTGGTGGCTACGAGCAGTACTTC	CASSPPGGGYEQYF	TRBJ2-7	TRBV6-6	.	14	.
TGTGCCAGCTCCCCCGGGTTCCCAGATACGCAGTATTTT	CASSPGFPDTQYF	TRBJ2-3	TRBV25-1	.	13	.
TGCGCCAGCAGCCAAGATGGCGGCTATGGCTACACCTTC	CASSQDGGYGYTF	TRBJ1-2	TRBV4-1	.	13	few
TGTGCCAGGGGGCGGTGCAGAACCTACACTGAAGCTTTCTTT	CARGRCRTYTEAFF	TRBJ1-1	TRBV27	.	14	few
TGTGCCAGCAGTGGGGGGAACCAAGAGACCCAGTACTTC	CASSGGNQETQYF	TRBJ2-5	TRBV28	.	13	.
TGTGCCAGTAGGGAACAGGGGCTAGCCAAAAACATTCAGTACTTC	CASREQGLAKNIQYF	TRBJ2-4	TRBV19	TRBD1	15	.
TGTGCCAGCAGCCTGGGGGGCGGGGCCTACAATGAGCAGTTCTTC	CASSLGGGAYNEQFF	TRBJ2-1	TRBV5-4	.	15	.
TGTGCCACCAGCAGAGATCTAACGCGGAACAATGAGCAGTTCTTC	CATSRDLTRNNEQFF	TRBJ2-1	TRBV15	.	15	.
TGTGCCAGCAGTTACGGGGCAGACTATGGCTACACCTTC	CASSYGADYGYTF	TRBJ1-2	TRBV6-5	.	13	.
TGTGCCAGCAGCCTCCGGGGACAGCTGAACACTGAAGCTTTCTTT	CASSLRGQLNTEAFF	TRBJ1-1	TRBV5-4	TRBD1	15	.
TGCGCCAGCAGCCTAGCGGGAGGCTACGAGCAGTACTTC	CASSLAGGYEQYF	TRBJ2-7	TRBV4-3	TRBD2	13	.
TGTGCCATCGGGGCAGCCTCCTACGAGCAGTACTTC	CAIGAASYEQYF	TRBJ2-7	TRBV10-3	.	12	few
TGTGCCAGCAGCCAGTCGTTGAACACTGAAGCTTTCTTT	CASSQSLNTEAFF	TRBJ1-1	TRBV16	.	13	once
TGTGCCAGTAGTATATTGGACAGGAACTATGGCTACACCTTC	CASSILDRNYGYTF	TRBJ1-2	TRBV19	TRBD1	14	.
TGTGCCAGCAGTCCGGGGACAGGGCGGTGGAAAACTGAAGCTTTCTTT	CASSPGTGRWKTEAFF	TRBJ1-1	TRBV28	TRBD1	16	.
TGTGCCAGCAGTTTATTTCTGGCTAATTCACCCCTCCACTTT	CASSLFLANSPLHF	TRBJ1-6	TRBV27	.	14	once
TGTGCCAGCAGCCAAGATCCCGGGGGGGGCTACGAGCAGTACTTC	CASSQDPGGGYEQYF	TRBJ2-7	TRBV4-2	TRBD2	15	.
TGTGCCAGTAGTATCGTAGGGGTACAGGGGGAGAAGCGGGAGCAGTTCTTC	CASSIVGVQGEKREQFF	TRBJ2-1	TRBV19	TRBD1	17	.
TGTGCCACACTAGCGGTGAACACCGGGGAGCTGTTTTTT	CATLAVNTGELFF	TRBJ2-2	TRBV27	TRBD2	13	.
TGTGCCAGTAGTGAGGCTGGGGCCAACGTCCTGACTTTC	CASSEAGANVLTF	TRBJ2-6	TRBV19	.	13	.
TGTGCCAGCAGCGCCAGACAGGGGTTGACCTCACCCCTCCACTTT	CASSARQGLTSPLHF	TRBJ1-6	TRBV6-2/TRBV6-3	TRBD1	15	.
TGTGCCAGCAGCTTAGTCCAAGATGGCAGGCGTCAAGAGACCCAGTACTTC	CASSLVQDGRRQETQYF	TRBJ2-5	TRBV7-2	.	17	.
TGTGCCAGCAGCCAATCCCCCTTGGGAGTCCGGCACTGCTTC	CASSQSPLGVRHCF	TRBJ2-7	TRBV3-1/TRBV3-2	.	14	.
TGCAGTGTGACAGGGACTGGAAACACCATATATTTT	CSVTGTGNTIYF	TRBJ1-3	TRBV29-1	TRBD1	12	once
TGTGCCAGCAGCCTCCGGGACAAAAATTCACCCCTCCACTTT	CASSLRDKNSPLHF	TRBJ1-6	TRBV3-1/TRBV3-2	.	14	.
TGCGCCAGCAGCCAAGGGTCAGGGAGCGGGAATCAGCCCCAGCATTTT	CASSQGSGSGNQPQHF	TRBJ1-5	TRBV4-3	.	16	few
TGCAGCGCACAGGGGGCTAATGGCTACACCTTC	CSAQGANGYTF	TRBJ1-2	TRBV29-1	TRBD1	11	once
TGTGCCAGCAGCTTTGACAGCTATGGCTACACCTTC	CASSFDSYGYTF	TRBJ1-2	TRBV7-3	.	12	once
TGTGCCAGCAGCTTCCCCCTCAGGGAGGACTACGAGCAGTACTTC	CASSFPLREDYEQYF	TRBJ2-7	TRBV7-9	.	15	.
TGTGCCAGCAGTGAAGTCCTACTCCTGAACACTGAAGCTTTCTTT	CASSEVLLLNTEAFF	TRBJ1-1	TRBV6-1	.	15	.
TGTGCCAGCAGCCGGGTTGTGGGGGGTCCTTCCTACAATGAGCAGTTCTTC	CASSRVVGGPSYNEQFF	TRBJ2-1	TRBV13	.	17	.
TGTGCCAGCAGGGCGTCCGGGGTTAATGGACCCCTCCACTTT	CASRASGVNGPLHF	TRBJ1-6	TRBV6-5	.	14	.
TGCGCCAGCAGCTTGGCCGGGACAGGGATTGAGACCCAGTACTTC	CASSLAGTGIETQYF	TRBJ2-5	TRBV5-1	TRBD1	15	.
TGTGCCAGCAGAACTAGCGGGGTTTCCTACGAGCAGTACTTC	CASRTSGVSYEQYF	TRBJ2-7	TRBV6-4	TRBD2	14	.
TGCGCCAGCAGTGATTACAGGGGAACGGGCAATCAGCCCCAGCATTTT	CASSDYRGTGNQPQHF	TRBJ1-5	TRBV10-2	TRBD1	16	.
TGTGCCAGCAGCGTCGCACGTGGGGGGGGAGAGCAGTACTTC	CASSVARGGGEQYF	TRBJ2-7	TRBV9	TRBD2	14	.
TGTGCCTGGAGCGGGACTACCCGTACCGGGGAGCTGTTTTTT	CAWSGTTRTGELFF	TRBJ2-2	TRBV30	TRBD2	14	.